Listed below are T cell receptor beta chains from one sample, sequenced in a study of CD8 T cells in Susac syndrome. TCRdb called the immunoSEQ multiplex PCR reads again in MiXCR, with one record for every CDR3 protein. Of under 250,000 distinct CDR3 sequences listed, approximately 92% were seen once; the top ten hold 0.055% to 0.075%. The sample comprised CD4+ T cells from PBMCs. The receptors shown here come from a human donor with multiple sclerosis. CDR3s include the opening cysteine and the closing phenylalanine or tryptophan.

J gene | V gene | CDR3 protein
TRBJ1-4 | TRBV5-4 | CASSRQGLGEKLFF
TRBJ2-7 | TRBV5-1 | CASSLDGTGREQYF
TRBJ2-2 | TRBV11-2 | CASSQGTGLGGELFF
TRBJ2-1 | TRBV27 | CASKGSSSYNEQFF
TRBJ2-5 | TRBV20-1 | CSARDPTGETQYF
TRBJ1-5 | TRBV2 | CASRRDTNSNQPQHF
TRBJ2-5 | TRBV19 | CASSSPGGAGETQYF
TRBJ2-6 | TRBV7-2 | CASSVGRSSGANVLTF
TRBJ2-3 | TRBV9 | CASSVVGISDTQYF
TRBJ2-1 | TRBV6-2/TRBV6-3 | CASSYPRILSYNEQFF
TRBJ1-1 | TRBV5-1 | CASSSLDRNTEAFF
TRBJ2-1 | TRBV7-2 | CASSSRAGISDNEQFF
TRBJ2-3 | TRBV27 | CASTPSGRITDTQYF
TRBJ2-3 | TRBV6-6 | CASSYPAGTDTQYF
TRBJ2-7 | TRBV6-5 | CASSPGGRSYEQYF